The rows below give T cell receptor beta chains drawn from one sample of a study of blood T cell repertoires in COVID-19. Libraries were prepared by immunoSEQ multiplex PCR; TCRdb keeps only in-frame clonotypes and omits some of them. Among 230,000 or so clones listed, about 85% were seen once. Specimen: PBMCs or T cells enriched from blood (not recorded which). The receptors shown here come from a woman in her 50s who had been exposed to COVID-19. The CDR3 runs from the conserved cysteine through the conserved F or W. D genes are given only for firm matches. Some rows mark clone size as missing; the rest say once, few, many or name a class of expanded clone.

v_call	j_call	d_call	clone_size	cdr3_nt	cdr3_aa
TRBV9	TRBJ2-1	TRBD1	.	TGTGCCAGCAGCAATAGACAGGGGGAGGAATTTATTACCTACAATGAGCAGTTCTTC	CASSNRQGEEFITYNEQFF
TRBV5-1	TRBJ1-2	TRBD1	.	TGCGCCAGCAGCATGGGACAGCACTATGGCTACACCTTC	CASSMGQHYGYTF
TRBV2	TRBJ2-1	.	.	TGTGCCAGCAGTGCAGGGATAGGCTCCTACAATGAGCAGTTCTTC	CASSAGIGSYNEQFF
TRBV20-1	TRBJ2-1	.	once	TGCAGTGCCACACGCAATGAGCAGTTCTTC	CSATRNEQFF
TRBV3-1/TRBV3-2	TRBJ2-5	.	.	TGTGCCAGCAGCCAACCGGACTATGGCGAGACCCAGTACTTC	CASSQPDYGETQYF
TRBV2	TRBJ2-5	.	.	TGTGCCAGCAGGGGAGGTAGCGAGGAGACCCAGTACTTC	CASRGGSEETQYF
TRBV20-1	TRBJ2-1	.	.	TGCAGTGCCAGTCAGTGGGGGCACCTCAATGAGCAGTTCTTC	CSASQWGHLNEQFF
TRBV18	TRBJ2-1	.	few	TGTGCCAGCTCACCTCTAGGTGGGGAGCAGTTCTTC	CASSPLGGEQFF
TRBV18	TRBJ2-5	.	.	TGTGCCAGCTCTCCCAAAGAGACCCAGTACTTC	CASSPKETQYF
TRBV9	TRBJ1-3	.	.	TGTGCCAGCAGCGTAGGGGTTAGCGCAGGCACCATATATTTT	CASSVGVSAGTIYF
TRBV28	TRBJ1-2	.	.	TGTGCCAGCAGTTTCTCGGGTACTAACTATGGCTACACCTTC	CASSFSGTNYGYTF
TRBV2	TRBJ1-5	.	.	TGTGCCAGCCCCAACCTGACAGTATATAGCAATCAGCCCCAGCATTTT	CASPNLTVYSNQPQHF
TRBV2	TRBJ1-6	.	.	TGTGCCAGCAGTGAAGGGGCCAATTCACCCCTCCACTTT	CASSEGANSPLHF
TRBV3-1/TRBV3-2	TRBJ1-2	.	.	TGTGCCAGCAGCCAACTGTCCAACTATGGCTACACCTTC	CASSQLSNYGYTF
TRBV7-2	TRBJ1-1	TRBD1	.	TGTGCCAGCAGCTTGAGACAGGGACCAACTGAAGCTTTCTTT	CASSLRQGPTEAFF
TRBV7-2	TRBJ2-1	.	.	TGTGCCAGCAGCTTAATTTTGACTGGCAATGAGCAGTTCTTC	CASSLILTGNEQFF
TRBV12-5	TRBJ1-2	.	.	TGTGCTAGTGGTTTGGTAGCGACTTCTCAGGGTCTCAACTATGGCTACACCTTC	CASGLVATSQGLNYGYTF
TRBV12-5	TRBJ2-3	TRBD1	once	TGTGCTAGTGGTATGAGACAGGGGACTAGCACAGATACGCAGTATTTT	CASGMRQGTSTDTQYF
TRBV6-1	TRBJ2-5	.	.	TGTGCCAGCAGTGAAACGTCACCCCAGGAGACCCAGTACTTC	CASSETSPQETQYF
TRBV4-1	TRBJ1-1	.	.	TGCGCCAGCAGCCAAGGCCCCGGACAAAAAGGGGCTGAAGCTTTCTTT	CASSQGPGQKGAEAFF
TRBV5-8	TRBJ2-5	.	.	TGTGCCAGCAGCCCCCCCGGTGTCCAAGAGACCCAGTACTTC	CASSPPGVQETQYF
TRBV27	TRBJ1-5	TRBD1	.	TGTGCCAGCAGTTTGAGCAGGGGGGGCAATCAGCCCCAGCATTTT	CASSLSRGGNQPQHF
TRBV19	TRBJ1-1	TRBD1	.	TGTGCCAGTAGTCTTACAGGGGGCTCTGAAGCTTTCTTT	CASSLTGGSEAFF
TRBV6-5	TRBJ2-2	.	.	TGTGCCACTAACGTACAGGGAACCGGGGAGCTGTTTTTT	CATNVQGTGELFF
TRBV6-5	TRBJ1-1	.	.	TGTGCCAGCAGTCGGGAGTCGCAAGCTTTCTTT	CASSRESQAFF
TRBV28	TRBJ1-2	TRBD1	few	TGTGCCAGCAGTACTTACAGGGGTGATAACTATGGCTACACCTTC	CASSTYRGDNYGYTF
TRBV9	TRBJ2-3	TRBD2	.	TGTGCCAGCAGCGTGTCCGGGACTAGAGCAGCAGATACGCAGTATTTT	CASSVSGTRAADTQYF
TRBV12-3/TRBV12-4	TRBJ2-5	.	.	TGTGCCAGCAGTTTCCTGGCGGGTGAGACCCAGTACTTC	CASSFLAGETQYF
TRBV27	TRBJ1-5	.	.	TGTGCCAGCAGTCTATCTGGAGGCTATAGCAATCAGCCCCAGCATTTT	CASSLSGGYSNQPQHF
TRBV7-6	TRBJ2-1	.	.	TGTGCCAGCAGCTCGCATGGGGGGGGCCGATTCTTC	CASSSHGGGRFF
TRBV12-3/TRBV12-4	TRBJ2-2	.	few	TGTGCCAGCAGCAGGGCAAACACCGGGGAGCTGTTTTTT	CASSRANTGELFF
TRBV28	TRBJ1-5	TRBD1	few	TGTGCCAGCAGTTTAAGACAGGGCGGCAATCAGCCCCAGCATTTT	CASSLRQGGNQPQHF
TRBV5-1	TRBJ2-7	TRBD2	.	TGCGCCAGCAGCCTTTCACTAGCGGGGAACGAGCAGTACTTC	CASSLSLAGNEQYF
TRBV5-1	TRBJ2-5	TRBD1	few	TGCGCCAGCAGCGCGACTAGGACAGGGCAGGAGACCCAGTACTTC	CASSATRTGQETQYF
TRBV7-2	TRBJ1-6	.	.	TGTGCCAGCAGCTACAAAGCGGTGGATTCACCCCTCCACTTT	CASSYKAVDSPLHF
TRBV19	TRBJ1-1	TRBD1	.	TGTGCCAGTAGTATTAGGGGACAGGGCCACACTGAAGCTTTCTTT	CASSIRGQGHTEAFF
TRBV6-5	TRBJ1-2	.	.	TGTGCCAGCGGGACTCAAGCTAGCTACACCTTC	CASGTQASYTF
TRBV7-2	TRBJ1-5	.	.	TGTGCCAGCAGCCCTTCAGGGGCGGGTTCGGGGCGACCCCAGCATTTT	CASSPSGAGSGRPQHF
TRBV25-1	TRBJ2-3	TRBD1	.	TGTGCCAGCAGTGAACTAGGGGACAGGCGCGCAGATACGCAGTATTTT	CASSELGDRRADTQYF
TRBV5-1	TRBJ1-1	.	.	TGCGCCAGCAGCTTGGGGCCTCGGAACACTGAAGCTTTCTTT	CASSLGPRNTEAFF
TRBV27	TRBJ2-3	TRBD2	.	TGTGCCAGCAGTTTCGGGGAGGGGACAGATACGCAGTATTTT	CASSFGEGTDTQYF
TRBV30	TRBJ1-1	.	.	TGTGCCTGGAGTGAGGATTCGGGGGTAGCTTTCTTT	CAWSEDSGVAFF
TRBV6-2/TRBV6-3	TRBJ2-5	.	.	TGTGCCAGCAGTTACCCCAGGGAATCGGAGACCCAGTACTTC	CASSYPRESETQYF
TRBV2	TRBJ1-4	TRBD1	.	TGTGCCAGCAGTCGACTTAGACAGGGGGTAGCAACTAATGAAAAACTGTTTTTT	CASSRLRQGVATNEKLFF
TRBV9	TRBJ2-2	TRBD2	.	TGTGCCAGCAGCCTACGATCTAGCGGGGTCAACACCGGGGAGCTGTTTTTT	CASSLRSSGVNTGELFF
TRBV5-1	TRBJ1-2	TRBD1	.	TGCGCCAGCAGCTTGGGACAGGGAGGTTGGGACTATGGCTACACCTTC	CASSLGQGGWDYGYTF
TRBV27	TRBJ2-7	TRBD2	.	TGTGCCAGCAGTTTCGTGCTAGCGGGGGTGGGGGAGCAGTACTTC	CASSFVLAGVGEQYF
TRBV10-2	TRBJ2-3	TRBD2	.	TGCGCCAGCAGTGATGGGGGGGGTGGCCAGCCGAGGTTAGATACGCAGTATTTT	CASSDGGGGQPRLDTQYF
TRBV27	TRBJ1-2	TRBD1	few	TGTGCCAGCAGATCTCGGACAGGGGGGCTTGACTATGGCTACACCTTC	CASRSRTGGLDYGYTF
TRBV3-1/TRBV3-2	TRBJ1-6	.	once	TGTGCCAGCAGCCAAGTGGCGGGCAGATCATCACCCCTCCACTTT	CASSQVAGRSSPLHF